Listed below are T cell receptor beta chains from one sample, sequenced in a study of shared clonotypes between healthy human individuals. Generated by immunoSEQ multiplex PCR, the TCRdb table keeps only in-frame clones and is missing some. The table lists 850,000 to 1,100,000 clones, roughly 80% of them singletons, with about 0.94% in the top ten. Specimen: memory CD4+ T cells from PBMCs. The receptors were gathered from a man aged 18 to 30 in good health. Some clones in this sample may be carry-over from other donors' samples. The CDR3 runs from the conserved cysteine through the conserved F or W. The D gene is left open where the match is weak. Clone size is not always given. Where it is, it says once, few, many or a class for expanded clones.

size	length	J	V	D	DNA	CDR3
-	15	TRBJ2-2	TRBV28	TRBD2	TGTGCCAGCAGTGGGAGGGAGACAGTCGCCGGGGAGCTGTTTTTT	CASSGRETVAGELFF
-	18	TRBJ2-5	TRBV28	-	TGTGCCAGCAGTTTAACCCCTTTATGGGAGGCAAAGCAAGAGACCCAGTACTTC	CASSLTPLWEAKQETQYF
-	14	TRBJ2-1	TRBV9	-	TGTGCCAGCAGCGTAGGCCAGGAGGGCAATGAGCAGTTCTTC	CASSVGQEGNEQFF
-	15	TRBJ1-1	TRBV6-1	-	TGTGCCAGCAGCAGGGGTAGTTTTGGTAACACTGAAGCTTTCTTT	CASSRGSFGNTEAFF
-	14	TRBJ1-2	TRBV5-1	-	TGCGCCAGCAGCTTCGACACGCCGTCCTCCGGCTACACCTTC	CASSFDTPSSGYTF
-	13	TRBJ1-2	TRBV27	-	TGTGCCAGCAGACTCCGGGCCAGAGATGGCTACACCTTC	CASRLRARDGYTF
-	13	TRBJ1-3	TRBV9	-	TGTGCCAGCAGCGTACGACAGGGAAACACCATATATTTT	CASSVRQGNTIYF
-	15	TRBJ2-7	TRBV5-1	-	TGCGCCAGCAGCTTGAAGAGGGCTGGAGGGTACGAGCAGTACTTC	CASSLKRAGGYEQYF
-	17	TRBJ2-7	TRBV15	TRBD2	TGTGCCACCAGCAGAGACAATAGCGGGAGAGCGTCCTACGAGCAGTACTTC	CATSRDNSGRASYEQYF
-	14	TRBJ1-5	TRBV19	TRBD1	TGTGCCAGTAGTTACGGACAGGGGGTTCAGCCCCAGCATTTT	CASSYGQGVQPQHF
-	15	TRBJ2-7	TRBV15	TRBD2	TGTGCCACCAGCAAAGGGACTAGCGGCTCCTACGAGCAGTACTTC	CATSKGTSGSYEQYF
once	15	TRBJ1-5	TRBV9	-	TGTGCCAGCAGCGTTTCGTCCCGAACTAATCAGCCCCAGCATTTT	CASSVSSRTNQPQHF
-	15	TRBJ2-3	TRBV7-9	TRBD1	TGTGCCAGCAGTTCACCCGGACAGGTTCGGGATACGCAGTATTTT	CASSSPGQVRDTQYF
-	15	TRBJ2-7	TRBV28	-	TGTGCCAGCAGCCTGGCCGGGACCCCTAGGGGCGAGCAGTACTTC	CASSLAGTPRGEQYF
-	14	TRBJ1-3	TRBV2	-	TGTGCCAGCAGCAGGGAGGGCCCTGGAAACACCATATATTTT	CASSREGPGNTIYF
-	16	TRBJ2-6	TRBV7-9	-	TGTGCCAGCAGCTTAAAGTACGGCTTTGGGGCCAACGTCCTGACTTTC	CASSLKYGFGANVLTF
-	15	TRBJ1-1	TRBV7-2	-	TGTGCCAGCAGCTTAGCTACAGGGCGATGGGGTGAAGCTTTCTTT	CASSLATGRWGEAFF
-	15	TRBJ2-1	TRBV7-2	TRBD2	TGTGCCAGCAGCCTCATCGGGACTAGCCAGGGTGAGCAGTTCTTC	CASSLIGTSQGEQFF
-	15	TRBJ2-2	TRBV5-1	TRBD2	TGCGCCAGCAACCCGGCTAGCGGGGACACCGGGGAGCTGTTTTTT	CASNPASGDTGELFF
once	15	TRBJ2-2	TRBV5-1	TRBD1	TGCGCCAGCAGCCCATATACAGGGGACACCGGGGAGCTGTTTTTT	CASSPYTGDTGELFF
-	20	TRBJ2-5	TRBV7-6	-	TGTGCCAGCAGCTTAACCCGACATTCCTTTCCTCGACGGGATGGAGAGACCCAGTACTTC	CASSLTRHSFPRRDGETQYF
-	14	TRBJ2-5	TRBV4-1	-	TGCGCCAGCAGCCGCGGACTACTTGAAGAGACCCAGTACTTC	CASSRGLLEETQYF
-	14	TRBJ1-5	TRBV6-6	-	TGTGCCAGCAGTTACGGGGGGGCTCGTCAGCCCCAGCATTTT	CASSYGGARQPQHF
few	13	TRBJ2-3	TRBV5-1	-	TGCGCCAGCAGCCAGGGGTCGGCAGATACGCAGTATTTT	CASSQGSADTQYF
-	14	TRBJ1-3	TRBV18	-	TGTGCCAGCTCACCCCCTGCAAAGGGGCACACCATATATTTT	CASSPPAKGHTIYF
-	13	TRBJ2-5	TRBV12-5	-	TGTGCTAGTGGTGGCGGGGGCGGTGAGACCCAGTACTTC	CASGGGGGETQYF